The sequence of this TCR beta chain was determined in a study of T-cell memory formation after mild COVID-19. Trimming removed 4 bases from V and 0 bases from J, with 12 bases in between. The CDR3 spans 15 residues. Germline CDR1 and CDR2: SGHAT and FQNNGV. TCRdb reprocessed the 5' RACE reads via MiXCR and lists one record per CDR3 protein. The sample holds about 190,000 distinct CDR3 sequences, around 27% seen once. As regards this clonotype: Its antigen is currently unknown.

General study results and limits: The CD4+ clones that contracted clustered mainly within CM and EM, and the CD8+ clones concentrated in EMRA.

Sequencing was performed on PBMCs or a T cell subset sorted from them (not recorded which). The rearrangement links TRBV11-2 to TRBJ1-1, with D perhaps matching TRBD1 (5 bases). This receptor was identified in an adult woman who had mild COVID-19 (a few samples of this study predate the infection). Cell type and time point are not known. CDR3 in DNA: TGTGCCAGCAGCTCCCTGACGGGGGTGAACACTGAAGCTTTCTTT. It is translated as CASSSLTGVNTEAFF.